These 13 T cell receptor beta chains were all obtained from the same sample, sequenced in a study of post-analysis software for immune sequencing data. Whole-study results and caveats: Comparison of patients with controls showed a handful of TRBV segments more frequent in patients, TRBV5-6, TRBV5-1 and TRBV20-1 among them.

The antigens for these receptors are not known. Unique molecular identifiers were built into the TCR beta cDNA libraries. TCRdb called the PCR reads again in MiXCR, with one record for every CDR3 protein. The data hold 600,000 to 750,000 distinct CDR3 sequences, with 59% observed a single time. The sequenced sample was blood. The origin of the receptors is a girl aged 2 to 10 with multiple sclerosis.

The chain recombines TRBV7-9 with TRBJ1-2, with D maybe TRBD1 (6 bases). V was shortened by 5 bases and J by 3 bases, with 25 bases between the two germline ends. The CDR3 has 18 residues. CDR1 is SEHNR, CDR2 FQNEAQ, per germline (reference sequence). The DNA of the CDR3 is TGTGCCAGCAGCCCACAGGGAAGAAAGAACTTATCTTACTATGGCTACACCTTC. Residues: CASSPQGRKNLSYYGYTF.

The V gene is TRBV20-1, the J gene TRBJ2-1; the D gene is possibly TRBD2 (6 bases). Germline CDR1 is DFQATT and CDR2 is SNEGSKA (reference sequence). The CDR3 is 13 amino acids. V lost 1 base to trimming and J lost 8 bases, with 12 bases between them. CDR3 sequence: CSARAGARYEQFF. CDR3 nucleotide sequence: TGCAGTGCTAGAGCGGGAGCCCGGTATGAGCAGTTCTTC.

V and J are TRBV12-3 or TRBV12-4 and TRBJ1-4, with a weak D call TRBD1 (6 bases). Trimming stripped 8 bases from V and 8 bases from J, with 15 bases between. This CDR3 has 13 amino acids. The CDR3 sequence: CASCETGREKLFF. The CDR3, as DNA: TGTGCCAGCTGTGAGACAGGTCGGGAAAAACTGTTTTTT.

This clonotype came up a few times. This rearrangement joins TRBV20-1 to TRBJ2-1; 13 bases map to TRBD2. Germline trimming cut 4 bases from V and 6 bases from J; bases unmatched to any gene: 12. The CDR3 loop spans 17 amino acids. Germline V gene lookup returns CDR1 DFQATT and CDR2 SNEGSKA (reference sequence). DNA for the CDR3: TGCAGTGCTACCCCCTCTTTACTAGCGGGAGGGCCCAATGAGCAGTTCTTC. Its protein is CSATPSLLAGGPNEQFF.

The gene calls are TRBV27 and TRBJ2-4; a possible D gene is TRBD2 (5 bases). Trimming took off 0 bases at V and 0 bases at J, with 9 bases between the two ends. This CDR3 is 16 amino acids long. Germline CDR1 MNHEY, CDR2 SMNVEV (reference sequence). CDR3 nucleotide sequence: TGTGCCAGCAGTTTATCGGACGGACTAGCCAAAAACATTCAGTACTTC. Amino acids: CASSLSDGLAKNIQYF.

This chain uses TRBV3-1 with TRBJ2-3; TRBD2 agrees at 7 bases. CDR3 length: 15 amino acids. The J segment lost 5 bases and the V segment lost 0 bases, leaving 5 bases of the junction unmatched. The V gene's germline CDR1 is LGHDT and CDR2 YNNKEL (reference sequence). As DNA, the CDR3 is TGTGCCAGCAGCCAAGATCCGGGGGGAGAAGATACGCAGTATTTT. Translation: CASSQDPGGEDTQYF.

This chain connects TRBV12-3 or TRBV12-4 to TRBJ1-6; a weak D match, TRBD1 (6 bases). With 3 bases removed from V and 5 bases from J, the gap between germline ends came to 8 bases. The CDR3 extends over 14 amino acids. CDR3 residues: CASSFGGHNSPLHF. As DNA, the CDR3 is TGTGCCAGCAGTTTTGGGGGCCATAATTCACCCCTCCACTTT.

The CDR3 nucleotides are TGTGCCACCAGCAGAGGCGAGCTCTACGAGCAGTACTTC. As protein: CATSRGELYEQYF. The V gene is TRBV15, the J gene TRBJ2-7; D ambiguous. V lost 1 base and J 3 bases, leaving 7 bases between the germline ends. The CDR3 has 13 amino acids. The germline V gene has CDR1 LNHNV and CDR2 YYDKDF (reference sequence).

The sample holds one count of this clonotype. The genes are TRBV7-8 and TRBJ2-5; no definite D call. CDR1 and CDR2 from the germline V gene are SGHVS and FQNEAQ. V lost 1 base to trimming and J lost 1 base, with 10 bases between them. This CDR3 has 15 amino acids. CDR3: CASSLVLDVQETQYF. The CDR3 bases are TGTGCCAGCAGCTTAGTTCTGGATGTCCAAGAGACCCAGTACTTC.

The chain couples TRBV20-1 to TRBJ2-1; weak D call: TRBD2 (5 bases). The germline CDR1 and CDR2 sequences are DFQATT and SNEGSKA (reference sequence). This CDR3 is built from 13 residues. Between the trimmed V and J ends, which lost 5 bases and 8 bases, there was a span of 16 bases. The CDR3 DNA reads as TGCAGTGCTGGGAAGGACTCCGCGGATGAGCAGTTCTTC. This encodes CSAGKDSADEQFF.

The chain uses TRBV20-1 and TRBJ1-4; TRBD1 aligns across 8 bases. Germline CDR1 and CDR2: DFQATT and SNEGSKA (reference sequence). This CDR3 is built from 17 residues. J lost 4 bases, V lost 3 bases, and 13 bases had no gene match. The CDR3 DNA sequence: TGCAGTGCTAGGGACAGGGTGAAGAATTTTGGTAATGAAAAACTGTTTTTT. Encoded protein: CSARDRVKNFGNEKLFF.

This clonotype was observed a handful of times. V is TRBV7-8 and J is TRBJ2-3; D gene uncertain. The CDR3 loop spans 13 amino acids. Looked up from germline, CDR1 is SGHVS and CDR2 is FQNEAQ. Trimming pared 4 bases from V and 3 bases from J, leaving 8 bases between. This chain's CDR3 is CASSSYPTDTQYF. In DNA form, the CDR3 reads TGTGCCAGCAGCTCCTACCCTACAGATACGCAGTATTTT. Based on the CDR3 plus reference TRBV7-8 and TRBJ2-3, the full variable domain is GAGVSQSPRYKVAKRGQDVALRCDPISGHVSLFWYQQALGQGPEFLTYFQNEAQLDKSGLPSDRFFAERPEGSVSTLKIQRTQQEDSAVYLCASSSYPTDTQYFGPGTRLTVL.

This clonotype has a handful of counts. The chain couples TRBV12-3 or TRBV12-4 to TRBJ2-1; D perhaps matches TRBD2 (6 bases). The V and J ends lost 6 bases and 9 bases respectively, with 18 bases between them. The CDR3 is 14 residues long. As DNA, the CDR3 is TGTGCCAGCAGCCCGCCCTTACTAGCATTTGAGCAGTTCTTC. Translation gives CASSPPLLAFEQFF.